The 9 T cell receptor beta chains given below trace back to one sample, sequenced in a study of T cell repertoires in cytomegalovirus infection. Each CDR3 protein gets one entry after TCRdb re-called the reads with MiXCR. The repertoire holds 740,000 or so distinct CDR3 sequences, roughly 36% seen once, with 2.8% in the top ten. Sequences were obtained from PBMCs. The origin of the receptors is a human donor in good health (CMV status not recorded). Some clones in this sample may be carry-over from other donors' samples.

J is TRBJ2-2 and V is TRBV2; TRBD1 matches at 9 bases. CDR1 and CDR2 from the germline V gene are SNHLY and FYNNEI. The CDR3 extends over 15 amino acids. V lost 9 bases and J lost 4; bases outside the gene matches: 9. In nucleotides, the CDR3 is TGTGCCAGTCGCTCACAGGGGGCGATCACCGGGGAGCTGTTTTTT. Protein sequence: CASRSQGAITGELFF.

On this clonotype: Mismatch with germline at one junction end may stem from a read error. The chain combines TRBV11-2 with TRBJ1-3; possibly TRBD1 for D (5 bases). Germline V lookup: CDR1 SGHAT, CDR2 FQNNGV. The CDR3 length is 16 residues. Here the CDR3 reads CASSYPGPQPGNTIYF. The DNA of the CDR3 is TGTGCCAGCAGCTACCCGGGACCCCAACCTGGCAACACCATATATTTT.

This clonotype was seen a handful of times. V and J are TRBV19 and TRBJ1-2; D is uncertain. V lost 4 bases to trimming and J lost 5 bases, with 14 bases between them. CDR3 length: 14 residues. From germline, CDR1 is LNHDA and CDR2 SQIVND (reference sequence). As DNA, the CDR3 is TGTGCCAGTAGTAGTACTTCAGCGGGGTATGGCTACACCTTC. Translation: CASSSTSAGYGYTF.

There are a few counts of this clonotype. The genes are TRBV7-9 and TRBJ2-5, with no clear D. Germline values: CDR1 SEHNR, CDR2 FQNEAQ (reference sequence). Between the trimmed V and J ends, which lost 5 bases and 5 bases, there was a span of 15 bases. The CDR3 consists of 14 residues. In DNA, the CDR3 is TGTGCCAGCAGCCATGATCCCGCACGGGAGACCCAGTACTTC. Protein product: CASSHDPARETQYF.

This clonotype was found once. The rearrangement links TRBV19 to TRBJ1-2, with 7 bases aligning to TRBD1. CDR3 length: 13 residues. J was trimmed by 6 bases and V by 3 bases; bases with no gene match: 4. The germline CDR1 and CDR2 sequences are LNHDA and SQIVND (reference sequence). For the CDR3, the DNA is TGTGCCAGTAGTATGGGTACAGGGGATGGCTACACCTTC. Translating it yields CASSMGTGDGYTF. The full variable domain, rest sourced from reference TRBV19 and TRBJ1-2, is DGGITQSPKYLFRKEGQNVTLSCEQNLNHDAMYWYRQDPGQGLRLIYYSQIVNDFQKGDIAEGYSVSREKKESFPLTVTSAQKNPTAFYLCASSMGTGDGYTFGSGTRLTVV.

This clonotype was observed a handful of times. The chain carries TRBV7-2 and TRBJ1-1; no firm D call. Trimming left V 5 bases short and J 1 base short, with 20 bases between. Germline-derived CDR1 and CDR2 are SGHTA and FQGNSA. The CDR3 totals 17 residues. CDR3 loop: CASSVAELGITNTEAFF. CDR3 DNA: TGTGCCAGCAGCGTGGCGGAACTCGGGATCACGAACACTGAAGCTTTCTTT.

The chain joins TRBV28 to TRBJ1-2; 8 bases are shared with TRBD1. Germline V lookup: CDR1 MDHEN, CDR2 SYDVKM. The trim removed 5 bases at V and 4 bases at J, leaving 3 bases unmatched. The CDR3 consists of 13 residues. CDR3 nucleotide sequence: TGTGCCAGCAGTCGGACAGGGCTCTATGGCTACACCTTC. The encoded protein is CASSRTGLYGYTF.

V usage is TRBV7-6 and J usage is TRBJ2-2; TRBD2 might be the D (5 bases). Trimming stripped 5 bases from V and 5 bases from J, with 21 bases between. The CDR3 has 17 residues. Germline CDR1 is SGHVS and CDR2 is FNYEAQ. The DNA for the CDR3 is TGTGCCAGCAGCCCTCGCCGGACTTCCCCGGGGACCGGGGAGCTGTTTTTT. It is translated as CASSPRRTSPGTGELFF.

This chain uses TRBV6-6 with TRBJ1-5; 12 nucleotides align to TRBD1. The CDR3 sequence is 17 residues long. After removal of 5 bases from V and 6 bases from J, the junction contained 11 bases not matched to a gene. Germline V gene sequence: CDR1 MNHNY, CDR2 SVGAGI (reference sequence). This chain's CDR3 is CASSASSGTGGGQPQHF. DNA of the CDR3: TGTGCCAGCAGTGCTAGTTCCGGGACAGGGGGCGGTCAGCCCCAGCATTTT.